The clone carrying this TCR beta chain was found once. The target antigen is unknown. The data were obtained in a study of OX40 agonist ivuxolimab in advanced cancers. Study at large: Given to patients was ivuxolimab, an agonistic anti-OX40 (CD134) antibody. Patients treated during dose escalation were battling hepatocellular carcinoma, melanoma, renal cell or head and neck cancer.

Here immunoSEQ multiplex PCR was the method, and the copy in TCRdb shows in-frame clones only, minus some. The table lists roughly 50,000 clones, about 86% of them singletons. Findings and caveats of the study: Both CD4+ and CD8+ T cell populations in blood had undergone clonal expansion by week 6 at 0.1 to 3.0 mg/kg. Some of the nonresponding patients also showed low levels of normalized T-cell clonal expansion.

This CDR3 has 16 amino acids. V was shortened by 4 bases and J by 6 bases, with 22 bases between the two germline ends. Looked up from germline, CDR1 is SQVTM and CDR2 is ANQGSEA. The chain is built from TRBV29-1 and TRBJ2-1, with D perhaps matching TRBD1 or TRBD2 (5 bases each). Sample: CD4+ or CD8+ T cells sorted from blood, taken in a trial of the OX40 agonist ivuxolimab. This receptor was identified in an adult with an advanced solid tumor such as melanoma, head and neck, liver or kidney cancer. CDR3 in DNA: TGCAGCGTTGGGGGGTCTTGGCGAAGCTCGGCCAATGAGCAGTTCTTC. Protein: CSVGGSWRSSANEQFF.